This T cell receptor beta chain was observed in a study of shared clonotypes between healthy human individuals (dated by TCRdb to between 2020 and 2021). For the wider study: The cohort comprised a couple of women and a few men aged 18 to 49 years. Libraries were prepared and TCR repertoires were sequenced by different laboratories using diverse techniques, in order to increase sequencing depth and limit assay-specific biases. The study deeply sequenced blood TCR repertoires of five healthy adults to estimate repertoire size and the extent of clonotype sharing between individuals. Per donor, three plates each were used for CD4 naive and CD4 memory, two for CD8 naive, and one for CD8 memory. Between about 0.85 and 9.5 billion PBMCs per donor were obtained by leukapheresis.

V sheds 8 bases and J sheds 1 base, leaving 11 bases between their ends. The germline V gene provides CDR1 MNHEY and CDR2 SVGAGI. The CDR3 runs 13 residues from the cysteine to the phenylalanine. Just CDR3 DNA is preserved here, 39 bases in frame from base 1. Using the deep immunoSEQ assay, multiplex PCR amplified TCR CDR3 regions from genomic DNA. Extracted genomic DNA from each cell subset was distributed evenly across all wells of several immunoSEQ 96-well plates, and each plate was treated as a replicate. For sorted subsets, 150 to 250 ng of genomic DNA, equivalent to around 31,000 T cell genomes, went into each replicate PCR. Purified libraries were measured with a Qubit 3.0 fluorometer, size-checked on a Bioanalyzer 2100, and measured again with the KAPA Library Quantification kit. A separate single-read 150-cycle Illumina NextSeq 550 flow cell was used to sequence each immunoSEQ 96-well plate. In the source study's methods: Because only junctional sequences without quality scores were contained in the immunoSEQ output, filtering matching that applied to full-length reads could not be performed. Sequences were annotated with PyIR, a Python wrapper for IgBLAST v1.9, using IMGT germline references to assign V/J genes and CDR3. Reads were filtered out if the reads had weak V/J assignments (E-value above 1e-6), no CDR3, stop codons, out-of-frame junctions, or ambiguous translated residues. V3J clonotypes were defined as sequences sharing an identical inferred V gene, J gene, and CDR3 amino acid sequence. Percentage overlap between repertoires was computed as shared unique clonotypes divided by the size of the smaller repertoire. Richness of each repertoire was evaluated using RTK rarefaction, the Chao1 estimator, and Recon v2.1 estimates of unobserved clonotypes. OLGA was used to compute generation probabilities for all TCRbeta clonotypes that the gDNA method yielded from a handful of donors. TCRdb carries this immuneACCESS record with in-frame sequences only. Its versions omit some clonotypes, under half of them owing to an unresolved V gene in the studies checked, with the rest unexplained. The V and J calls and clone size are taken from that table; D and trimming were inferred from the DNA. The sample table holds under 1,100,000 clones, of which about 76% were seen once. The biggest ten clones account for 1.4% of the sample.

This clone showed up just a few times. Its antigen has not been determined. It has no much larger one-base neighbor in the sample; base qualities were not kept. Donors were healthy HIV-negative adults with no recently reported acute infections or vaccinations. Every donor was a Caucasian adult residing in Nashville, Tennessee, USA. CD4+ T cells were enriched through magnetic negative selection, after which naive cells were positively selected on CD45RA and the remaining negative fraction served as the memory subset. Blood was collected by leukapheresis, and PBMCs were isolated by Ficoll-Histopaque density gradient centrifugation and then cryopreserved in liquid nitrogen vapor phase. Purity and quantity of every magnetically sorted T cell population were checked by analytical flow cytometry. Genomic DNA was isolated from every sorted fraction and measured by UV absorbance on a Nanodrop 2000c. What the study reported, not specific to this receptor: Pairwise subsampling led to the expectation that sequencing depth would affect the degree of clonotype sharing among donors. Sampling was restricted to blood, and TCR repertoires in tissue are likely to differ from TCR repertoires in blood. Rarefaction of sorted-subset datasets indicated incomplete sequencing despite the large sequencing depth. Compared with non-shared clonotypes, clonotypes shared by all four sorted-subset donors had higher generation probabilities. When a handful of donors were compared, the shared fraction of clonotypes was around 4.6% for naive CD4, approximately 3.3% for naive CD8, 2% to 2.5% for memory CD4, and 0.4% for memory CD8. Because the study included only a small number of donors, the genetic and exposure-history diversity represented was limited. Naive subsets generally had larger estimated clonotype richness than memory subsets.

The V gene is TRBV6-5 and the J gene is TRBJ1-1, with the D segment identity uncertain. The receptor comes from a man aged 18 to 35 in good health. Material: memory CD4+ T cells sorted from blood. The sample's cell subset or site label, decoded: CD45RA-negative fraction. Here the CDR3 is given as CASSLLQNTEAFF. The nucleotides are TGTGCCAGCTCCTTACTCCAGAACACTGAAGCTTTCTTT.